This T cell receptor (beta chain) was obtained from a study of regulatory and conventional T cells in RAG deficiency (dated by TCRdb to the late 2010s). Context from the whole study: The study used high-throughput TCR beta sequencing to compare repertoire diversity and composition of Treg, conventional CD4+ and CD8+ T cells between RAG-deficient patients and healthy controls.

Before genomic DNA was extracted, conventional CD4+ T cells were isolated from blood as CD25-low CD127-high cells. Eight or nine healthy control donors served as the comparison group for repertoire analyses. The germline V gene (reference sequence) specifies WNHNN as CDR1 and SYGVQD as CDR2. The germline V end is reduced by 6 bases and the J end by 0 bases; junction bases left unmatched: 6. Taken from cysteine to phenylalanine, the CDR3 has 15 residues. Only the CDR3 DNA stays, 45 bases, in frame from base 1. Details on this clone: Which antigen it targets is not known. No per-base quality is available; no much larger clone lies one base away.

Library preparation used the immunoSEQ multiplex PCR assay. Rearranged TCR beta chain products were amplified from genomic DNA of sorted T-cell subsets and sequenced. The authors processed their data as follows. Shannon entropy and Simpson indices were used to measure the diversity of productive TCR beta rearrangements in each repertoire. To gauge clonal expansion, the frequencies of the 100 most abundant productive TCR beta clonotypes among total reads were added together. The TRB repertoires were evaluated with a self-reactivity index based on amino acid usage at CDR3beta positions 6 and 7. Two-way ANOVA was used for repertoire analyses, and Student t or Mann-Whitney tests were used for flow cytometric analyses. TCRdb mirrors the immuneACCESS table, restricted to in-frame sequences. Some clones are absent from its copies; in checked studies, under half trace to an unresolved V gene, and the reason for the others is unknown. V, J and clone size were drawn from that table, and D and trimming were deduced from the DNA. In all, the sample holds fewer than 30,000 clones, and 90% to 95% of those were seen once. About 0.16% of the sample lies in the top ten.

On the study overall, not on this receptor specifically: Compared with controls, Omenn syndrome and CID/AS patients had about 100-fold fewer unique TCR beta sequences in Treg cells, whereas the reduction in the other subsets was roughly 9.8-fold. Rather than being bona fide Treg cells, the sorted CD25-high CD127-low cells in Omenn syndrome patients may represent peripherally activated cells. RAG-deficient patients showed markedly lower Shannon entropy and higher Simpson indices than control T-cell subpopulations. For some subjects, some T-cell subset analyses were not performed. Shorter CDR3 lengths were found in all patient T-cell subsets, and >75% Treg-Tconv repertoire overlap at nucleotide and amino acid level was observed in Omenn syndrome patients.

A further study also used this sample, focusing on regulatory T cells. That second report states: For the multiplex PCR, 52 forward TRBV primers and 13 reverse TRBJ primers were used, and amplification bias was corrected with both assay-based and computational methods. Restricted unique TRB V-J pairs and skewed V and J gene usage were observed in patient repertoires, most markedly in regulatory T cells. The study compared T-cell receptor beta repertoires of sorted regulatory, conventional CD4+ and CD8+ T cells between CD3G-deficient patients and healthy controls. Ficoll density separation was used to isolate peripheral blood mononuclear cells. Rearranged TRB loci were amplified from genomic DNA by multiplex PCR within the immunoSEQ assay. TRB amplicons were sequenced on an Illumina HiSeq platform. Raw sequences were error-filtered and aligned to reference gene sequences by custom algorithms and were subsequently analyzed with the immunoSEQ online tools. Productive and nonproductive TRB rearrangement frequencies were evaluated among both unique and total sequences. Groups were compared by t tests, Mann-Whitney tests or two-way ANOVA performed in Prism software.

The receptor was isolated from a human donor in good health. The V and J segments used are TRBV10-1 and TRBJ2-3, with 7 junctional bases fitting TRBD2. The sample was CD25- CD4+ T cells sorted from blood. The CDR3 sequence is CASRPGAGSTDTQYF. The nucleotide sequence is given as TGCGCCAGCAGACCAGGAGCGGGGAGCACAGATACGCAGTATTTT.